The table lists the clone carrying this T cell receptor (beta chain) with a few counts. Its target is unknown. From roughly 0.4 ug of RNA, a library with molecular barcoded alpha/delta and beta/gamma adaptors was made. TCRdb re-called the reads with MiXCR, one entry per CDR3 protein. The sample has tens of thousands of distinct CDR3 sequences; 20% to 25% are singletons. The entry originates in a study of read filtering for tumor transcriptome and immune sequencing. Study-level information: Roughly 8 patients were R-ISS I, approximately 15 were R-ISS II, 7 were R-ISS III. Transcriptome libraries were built from DNase-treated RNA. Study-level findings and limits: This fraction held mixed bone marrow immune cells after CD138-negative sorting. RNA-seq captured clonotypes less deeply and reliably than IR-seq.

Germline CDR1 reads LNHNV; CDR2 reads YYDKDF (reference sequence). There are 16 residues in the CDR3. Germline trimming cut 3 bases from V and 1 base from J; bases unmatched to any gene: 7. The sample taken for sequencing was a population of CD138-negative cells sorted from bone marrow. The chain uses TRBV15 and TRBJ2-3; 7 nucleotides agree with TRBD2. This clonotype was obtained from a donor aged 40 or older with multiple myeloma. The CDR3 nucleotides are TGTGCCACCAGCAGGTGGGGGAGGGTTGGCACAGATACGCAGTATTTT. Translated: CATSRWGRVGTDTQYF. The full variable domain, rest sourced from reference TRBV15 and TRBJ2-3, is DAMVIQNPRYQVTQFGKPVTLSCSQTLNHNVMYWYQQKSSQAPKLLFHYYDKDFNNEADTPDNFQSRRPNTSFCFLDIRSPGLGDTAMYLCATSRWGRVGTDTQYFGPGTRLTVL.